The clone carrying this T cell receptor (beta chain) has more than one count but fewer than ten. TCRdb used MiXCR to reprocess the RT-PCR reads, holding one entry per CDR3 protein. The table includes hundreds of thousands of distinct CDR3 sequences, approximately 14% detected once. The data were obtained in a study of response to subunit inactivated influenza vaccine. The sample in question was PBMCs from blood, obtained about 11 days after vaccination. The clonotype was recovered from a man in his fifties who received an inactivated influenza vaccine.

The CDR3 nucleotides are TGTGCCAGCAGTTTTTTGGCAAACACCGGGGAGCTGTTTTTT. Encoded protein: CASSFLANTGELFF. V is TRBV12-3 or TRBV12-4 and J is TRBJ2-2, with D hard to call. The CDR3 covers 14 residues. The V and J ends lost 3 bases and 2 bases respectively, with 7 bases between them.